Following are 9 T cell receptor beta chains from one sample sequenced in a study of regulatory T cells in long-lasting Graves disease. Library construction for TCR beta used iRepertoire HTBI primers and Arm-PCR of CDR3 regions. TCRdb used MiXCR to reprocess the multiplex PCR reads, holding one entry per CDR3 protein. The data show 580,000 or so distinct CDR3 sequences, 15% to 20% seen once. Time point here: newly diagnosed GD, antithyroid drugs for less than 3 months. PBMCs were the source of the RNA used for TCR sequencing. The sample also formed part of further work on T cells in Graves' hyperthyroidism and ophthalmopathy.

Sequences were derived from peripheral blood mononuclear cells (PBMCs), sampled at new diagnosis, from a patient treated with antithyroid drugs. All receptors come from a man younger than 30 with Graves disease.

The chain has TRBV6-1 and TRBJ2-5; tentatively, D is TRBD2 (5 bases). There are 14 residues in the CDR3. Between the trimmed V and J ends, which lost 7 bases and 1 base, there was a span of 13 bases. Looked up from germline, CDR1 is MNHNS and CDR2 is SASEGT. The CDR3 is CASTLAGPQETQYF. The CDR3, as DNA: TGTGCCAGCACGCTAGCCGGGCCCCAAGAGACCCAGTACTTC.

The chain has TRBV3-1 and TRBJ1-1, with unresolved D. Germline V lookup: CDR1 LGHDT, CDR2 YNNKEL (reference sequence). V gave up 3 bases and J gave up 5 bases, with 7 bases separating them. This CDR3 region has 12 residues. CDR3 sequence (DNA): TGTGCCAGCAGCCAGTCCTCAACTGAAGCTTTCTTT. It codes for CASSQSSTEAFF.

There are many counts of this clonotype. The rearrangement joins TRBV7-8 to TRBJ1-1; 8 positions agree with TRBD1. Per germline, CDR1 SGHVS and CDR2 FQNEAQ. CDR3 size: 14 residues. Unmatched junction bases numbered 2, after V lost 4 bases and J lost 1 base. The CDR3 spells CASSWQGANTEAFF. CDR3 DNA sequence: TGTGCCAGCAGCTGGCAGGGGGCGAACACTGAAGCTTTCTTT.

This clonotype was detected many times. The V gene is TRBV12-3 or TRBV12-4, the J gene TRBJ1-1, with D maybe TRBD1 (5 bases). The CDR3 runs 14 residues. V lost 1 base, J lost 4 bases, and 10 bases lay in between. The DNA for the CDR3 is TGTGCCAGCAGTTTAGACGGGGGAGGCACTGAAGCTTTCTTT. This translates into CASSLDGGGTEAFF.

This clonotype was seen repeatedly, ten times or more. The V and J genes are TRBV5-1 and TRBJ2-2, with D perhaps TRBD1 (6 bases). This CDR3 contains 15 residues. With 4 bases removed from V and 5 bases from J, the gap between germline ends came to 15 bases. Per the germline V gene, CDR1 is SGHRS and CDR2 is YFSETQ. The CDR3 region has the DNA TGCGCCAGCAGCCCCTCACAGGGATCGACCGGGGAGCTGTTTTTT. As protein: CASSPSQGSTGELFF. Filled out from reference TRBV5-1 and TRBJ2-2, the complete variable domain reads KAGVTQTPRYLIKTRGQQVTLSCSPISGHRSVSWYQQTPGQGLQFLFEYFSETQRNKGNFPGRFSGRQFSNSRSEMNVSTLELGDSALYLCASSPSQGSTGELFFGEGSRLTVL.

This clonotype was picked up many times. In nucleotides, the CDR3 is TGCAGCGTTGACTCAGGGGACACAGATACGCAGTATTTT. Its protein product is CSVDSGDTDTQYF. This sequence joins TRBV29-1 and TRBJ2-3; the D gene is possibly TRBD1 (6 bases). Germline V lookup: CDR1 SQVTM, CDR2 ANQGSEA. This CDR3 has 13 residues. Trimming removed 3 bases at V and 2 bases at J, with 9 bases between.

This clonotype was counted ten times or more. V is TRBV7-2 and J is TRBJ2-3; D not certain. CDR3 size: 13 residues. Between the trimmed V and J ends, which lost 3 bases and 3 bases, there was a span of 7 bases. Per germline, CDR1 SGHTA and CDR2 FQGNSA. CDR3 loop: CASSFMSTDTQYF. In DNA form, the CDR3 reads TGTGCCAGCAGCTTTATGAGTACAGATACGCAGTATTTT.

As DNA, the CDR3 is TGCAGTGCTACGGGACAGGGGGACAATGAGCAGTTCTTC. Translation gives CSATGQGDNEQFF. V gene TRBV20-1 combines with J gene TRBJ2-1, with 11 positions matching TRBD1. V trimming: 4 bases; J trimming: 5 bases; junction bases outside the gene matches: 1. The CDR3 spans 13 residues. Germline CDR1 DFQATT, CDR2 SNEGSKA (reference sequence).

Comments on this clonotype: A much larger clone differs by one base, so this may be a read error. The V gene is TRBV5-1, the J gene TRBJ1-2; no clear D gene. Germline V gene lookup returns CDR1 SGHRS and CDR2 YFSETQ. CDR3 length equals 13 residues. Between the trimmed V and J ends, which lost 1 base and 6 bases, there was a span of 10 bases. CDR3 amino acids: CASSLSRNNGYTF. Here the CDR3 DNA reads TGCGCCAGCAGCTTGAGCAGGAACAATGGCTACACCTTC.